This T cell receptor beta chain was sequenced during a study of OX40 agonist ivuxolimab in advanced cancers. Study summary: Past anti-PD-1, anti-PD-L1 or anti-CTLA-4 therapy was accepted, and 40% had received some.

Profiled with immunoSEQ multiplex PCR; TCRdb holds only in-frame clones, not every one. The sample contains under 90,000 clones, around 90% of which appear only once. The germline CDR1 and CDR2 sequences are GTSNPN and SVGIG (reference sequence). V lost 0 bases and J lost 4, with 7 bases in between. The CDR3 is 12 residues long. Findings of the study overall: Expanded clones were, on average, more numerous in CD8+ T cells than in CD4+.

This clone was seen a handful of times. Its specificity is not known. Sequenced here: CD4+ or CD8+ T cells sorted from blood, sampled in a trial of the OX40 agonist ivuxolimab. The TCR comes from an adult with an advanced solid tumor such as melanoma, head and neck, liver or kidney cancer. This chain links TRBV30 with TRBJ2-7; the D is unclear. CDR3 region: CAWSVRQYEQYF. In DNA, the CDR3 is TGTGCCTGGAGTGTACGGCAATACGAGCAGTACTTC.